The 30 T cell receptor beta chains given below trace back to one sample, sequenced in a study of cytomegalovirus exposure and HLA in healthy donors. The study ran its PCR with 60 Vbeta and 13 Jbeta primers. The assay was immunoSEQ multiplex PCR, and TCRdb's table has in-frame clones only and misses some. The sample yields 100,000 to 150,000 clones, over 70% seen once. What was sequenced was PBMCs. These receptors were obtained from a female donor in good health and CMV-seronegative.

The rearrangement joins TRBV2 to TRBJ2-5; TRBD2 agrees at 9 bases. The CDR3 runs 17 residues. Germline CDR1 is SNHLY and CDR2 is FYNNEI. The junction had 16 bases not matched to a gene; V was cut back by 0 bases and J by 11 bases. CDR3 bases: TGTGCCAGCAGTGAAGCGCTTCGGGCGGGAGGGCGGGACGGGCAGTACTTC. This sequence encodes CASSEALRAGGRDGQYF.

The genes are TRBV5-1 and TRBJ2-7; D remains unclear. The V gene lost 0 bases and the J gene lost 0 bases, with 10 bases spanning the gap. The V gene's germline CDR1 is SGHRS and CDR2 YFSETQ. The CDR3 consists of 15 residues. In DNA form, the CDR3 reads TGCGCCAGCAGCTTGGTAGTAGCCAGCTCCTACGAGCAGTACTTC. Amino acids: CASSLVVASSYEQYF.

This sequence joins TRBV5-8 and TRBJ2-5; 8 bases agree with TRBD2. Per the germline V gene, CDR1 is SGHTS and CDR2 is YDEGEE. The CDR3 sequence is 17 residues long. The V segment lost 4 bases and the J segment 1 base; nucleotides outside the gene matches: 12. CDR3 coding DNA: TGTGCCAGCAGCGTGCCCCCCGGCGGGAGGCGCCAAGAGACCCAGTACTTC. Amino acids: CASSVPPGGRRQETQYF.

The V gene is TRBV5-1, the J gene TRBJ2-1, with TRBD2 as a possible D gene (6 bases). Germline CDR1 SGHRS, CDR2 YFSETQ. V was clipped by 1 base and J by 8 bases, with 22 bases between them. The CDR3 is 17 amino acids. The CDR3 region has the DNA TGCGCCAGCAGCTTGCCCGGGAGCCAAGAAGATTATGATGAGCAGTTCTTC. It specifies CASSLPGSQEDYDEQFF.

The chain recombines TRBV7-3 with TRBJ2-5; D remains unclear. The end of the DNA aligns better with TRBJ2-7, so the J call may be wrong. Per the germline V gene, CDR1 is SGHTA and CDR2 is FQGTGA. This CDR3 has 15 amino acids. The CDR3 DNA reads TGTGCCAGCAGCTTATCTCAGGCTTTCTCCTACGAGCAGTACTTC. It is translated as CASSLSQAFSYEQYF.

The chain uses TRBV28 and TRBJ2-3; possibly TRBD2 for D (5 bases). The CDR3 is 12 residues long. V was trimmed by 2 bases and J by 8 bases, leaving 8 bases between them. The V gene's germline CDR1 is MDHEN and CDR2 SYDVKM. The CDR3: CASSLVGSTQYF. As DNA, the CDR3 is TGTGCCAGCAGTTTAGTAGGGAGTACGCAGTATTTT.

The CDR3 nucleotides are TGTGCCACCAGCAGAGTAGCAGGGATCGGCTACACCTTC. This gives the protein CATSRVAGIGYTF. This rearrangement joins TRBV15 to TRBJ1-2, with a weak D call TRBD1 (5 bases). Germline CDR1 LNHNV, CDR2 YYDKDF (reference sequence). The CDR3 has 13 amino acids. The ends were cut back, 1 base at V and 8 bases at J, with 11 bases in the middle.

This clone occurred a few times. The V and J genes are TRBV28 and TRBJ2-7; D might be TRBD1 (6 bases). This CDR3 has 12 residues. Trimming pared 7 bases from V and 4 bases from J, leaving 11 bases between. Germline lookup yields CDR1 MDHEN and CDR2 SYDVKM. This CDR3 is CASTMDSYEQYF. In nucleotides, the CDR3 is TGTGCCAGCACCATGGACAGTTACGAGCAGTACTTC.

This CDR3 is CASRRPDSGRALGFTDTQYF. For the CDR3, the DNA is TGTGCCAGCAGACGACCGGATAGCGGGAGGGCCTTGGGGTTCACAGATACGCAGTATTTT. The chain is built from TRBV27 and TRBJ2-3, with 11 nucleotides matching TRBD2. V trimming: 6 bases; J trimming: 2 bases; junction bases outside the gene matches: 19. Germline CDR1 MNHEY, CDR2 SMNVEV (reference sequence). This CDR3 contains 20 residues.

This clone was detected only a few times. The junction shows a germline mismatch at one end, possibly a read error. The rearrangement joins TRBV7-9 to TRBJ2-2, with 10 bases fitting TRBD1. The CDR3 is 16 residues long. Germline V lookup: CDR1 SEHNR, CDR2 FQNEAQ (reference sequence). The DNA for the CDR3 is TGTTCCAGCAGCCCTCGGACAGGGGGAAACACCGGGGAGCTGTTTTTT. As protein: CSSSPRTGGNTGELFF. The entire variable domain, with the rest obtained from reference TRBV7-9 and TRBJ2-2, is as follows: DTGVSQNPRHKITKRGQNVTFRCDPISEHNRLYWYRQTLGQGPEFLTYFQNEAQLEKSRLLSDRFSAERPKGSFSTLEIQRTEQGDSAMYLCSSSPRTGGNTGELFFGEGSRLTVL.

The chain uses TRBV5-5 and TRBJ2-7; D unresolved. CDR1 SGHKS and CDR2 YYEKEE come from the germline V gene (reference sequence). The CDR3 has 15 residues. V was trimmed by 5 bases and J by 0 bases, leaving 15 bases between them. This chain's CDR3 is CASSFDAASSYEQYF. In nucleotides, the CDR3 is TGTGCCAGCAGTTTTGACGCGGCGAGCTCCTACGAGCAGTACTTC. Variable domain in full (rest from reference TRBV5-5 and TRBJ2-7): DAGVTQSPTHLIKTRGQQVTLRCSPISGHKSVSWYQQVLGQGPQFIFQYYEKEERGRGNFPDRFSARQFPNYSSELNVNALLLGDSALYLCASSFDAASSYEQYFGPGTRLTVT.

Here the CDR3 reads CALIDRVRHGYTF. The CDR3 DNA reads as TGTGCCTTAATAGACAGGGTGAGGCATGGCTACACCTTC. The rearrangement uses TRBV30 and TRBJ1-2, with TRBD1 identical over 7 bases. J lost 6 bases, V lost 7 bases, and 11 bases had no gene match. CDR1 GTSNPN and CDR2 SVGIG come from the germline V gene (reference sequence). The CDR3 sequence is 13 residues long.

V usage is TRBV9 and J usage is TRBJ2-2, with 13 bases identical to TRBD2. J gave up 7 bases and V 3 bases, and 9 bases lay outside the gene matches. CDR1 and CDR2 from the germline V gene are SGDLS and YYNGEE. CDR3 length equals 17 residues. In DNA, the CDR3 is TGTGCCAGCAGCGGAACTAGCGGGAGGGCCCTAAGCGGGGAGCTGTTTTTT. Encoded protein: CASSGTSGRALSGELFF.

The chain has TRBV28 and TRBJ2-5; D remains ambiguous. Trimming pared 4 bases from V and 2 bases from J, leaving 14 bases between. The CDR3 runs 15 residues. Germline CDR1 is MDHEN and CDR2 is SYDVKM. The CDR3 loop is CASSSPSPNQETQYF. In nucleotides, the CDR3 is TGTGCCAGCAGTTCCCCCAGTCCGAATCAAGAGACCCAGTACTTC.

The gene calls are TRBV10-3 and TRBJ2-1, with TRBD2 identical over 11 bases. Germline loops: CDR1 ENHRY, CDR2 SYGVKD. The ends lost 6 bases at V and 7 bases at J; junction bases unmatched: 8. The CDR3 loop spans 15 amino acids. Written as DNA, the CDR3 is TGTGCCATCAGCTCTAGCGGGAGGACTTGGAATGAGCAGTTCTTC. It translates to CAISSSGRTWNEQFF.

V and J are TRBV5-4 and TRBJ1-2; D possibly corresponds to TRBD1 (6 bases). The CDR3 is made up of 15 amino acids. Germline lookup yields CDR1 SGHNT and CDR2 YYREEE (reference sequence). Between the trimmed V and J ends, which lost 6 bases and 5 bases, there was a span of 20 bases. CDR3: CASNGGGTHEYGYTF. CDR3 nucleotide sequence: TGTGCCAGCAACGGGGGGGGGACACACGAATATGGCTACACCTTC. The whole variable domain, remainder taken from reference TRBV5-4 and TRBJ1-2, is ETGVTQSPTHLIKTRGQQVTLRCSSQSGHNTVSWYQQALGQGPQFIFQYYREEENGRGNFPPRFSGLQFPNYSSELNVNALELDDSALYLCASNGGGTHEYGYTFGSGTRLTVV.

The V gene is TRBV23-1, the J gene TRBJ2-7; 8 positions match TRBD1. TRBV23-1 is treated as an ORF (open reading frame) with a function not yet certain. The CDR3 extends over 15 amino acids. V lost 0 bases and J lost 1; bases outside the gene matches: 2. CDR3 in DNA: TGCGCCAGCAGTCAATCTACAGGGGGTTCCTACGAGCAGTACTTC. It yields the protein CASSQSTGGSYEQYF.

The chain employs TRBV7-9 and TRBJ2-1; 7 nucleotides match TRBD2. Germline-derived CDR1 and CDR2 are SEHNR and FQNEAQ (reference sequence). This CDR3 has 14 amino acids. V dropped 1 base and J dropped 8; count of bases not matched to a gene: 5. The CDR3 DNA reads TGTGCCAGCAGCTTAGGCACCGGGAGGTATGAGCAGTTCTTC. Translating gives CASSLGTGRYEQFF.

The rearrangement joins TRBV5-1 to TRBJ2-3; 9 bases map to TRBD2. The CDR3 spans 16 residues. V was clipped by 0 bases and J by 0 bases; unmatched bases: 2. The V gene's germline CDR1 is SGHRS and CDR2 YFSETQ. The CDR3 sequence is CASSLGGTSSTDTQYF. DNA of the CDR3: TGCGCCAGCAGCTTGGGAGGGACTAGCAGCACAGATACGCAGTATTTT.

This CDR3 reads CASSPGGLGGELFF. CDR3 sequence (DNA): TGTGCCAGCAGCCCAGGGGGCTTAGGCGGGGAGCTGTTTTTT. The gene calls are TRBV5-6 and TRBJ2-2; 8 bases fit TRBD1. This CDR3 spans 14 amino acids. V was clipped by 4 bases and J by 7 bases; unmatched bases: 6. Germline assignment: CDR1 SGHDT and CDR2 YYEEEE. Full variable domain (missing parts from reference TRBV5-6 and TRBJ2-2): DAGVTQSPTHLIKTRGQQVTLRCSPKSGHDTVSWYQQALGQGPQFIFQYYEEEERQRGNFPDRFSGHQFPNYSSELNVNALLLGDSALYLCASSPGGLGGELFFGEGSRLTVL.

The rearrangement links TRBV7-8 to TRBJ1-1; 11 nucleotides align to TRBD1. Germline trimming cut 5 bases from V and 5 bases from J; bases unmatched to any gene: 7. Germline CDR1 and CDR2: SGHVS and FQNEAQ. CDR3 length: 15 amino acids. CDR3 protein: CASSRTGGVWTEAFF. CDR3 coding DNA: TGTGCCAGCAGCAGGACAGGGGGCGTTTGGACTGAAGCTTTCTTT.

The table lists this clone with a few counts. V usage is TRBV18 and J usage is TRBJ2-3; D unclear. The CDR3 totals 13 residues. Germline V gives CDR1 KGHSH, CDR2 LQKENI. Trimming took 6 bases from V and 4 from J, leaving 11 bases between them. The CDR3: CASSPPRPDTQYF. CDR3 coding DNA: TGTGCCAGCTCGCCCCCGAGGCCAGATACGCAGTATTTT.

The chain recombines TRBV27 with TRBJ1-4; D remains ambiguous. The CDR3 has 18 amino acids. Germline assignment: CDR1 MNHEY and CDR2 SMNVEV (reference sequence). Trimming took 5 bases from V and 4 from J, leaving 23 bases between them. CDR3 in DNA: TGTGCCAGCAGTGCAGACCTCCGACTAGTCAGGCTTAATGAAAAACTGTTTTTT. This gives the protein CASSADLRLVRLNEKLFF.

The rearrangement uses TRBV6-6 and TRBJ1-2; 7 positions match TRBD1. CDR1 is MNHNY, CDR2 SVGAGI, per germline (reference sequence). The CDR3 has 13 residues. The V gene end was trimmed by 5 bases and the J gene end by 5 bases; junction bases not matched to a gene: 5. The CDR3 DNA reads TGTGCCAGCAGTCCGGACAGGCTATATGGCTACACCTTC. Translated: CASSPDRLYGYTF.

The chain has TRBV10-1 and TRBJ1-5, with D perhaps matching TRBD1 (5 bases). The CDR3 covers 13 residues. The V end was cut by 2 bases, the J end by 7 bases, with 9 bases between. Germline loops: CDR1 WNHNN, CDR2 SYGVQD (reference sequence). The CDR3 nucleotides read TGCGCCAGCAGTGAGAACGGGGGGCAGCCCCAGCATTTT. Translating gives CASSENGGQPQHF.

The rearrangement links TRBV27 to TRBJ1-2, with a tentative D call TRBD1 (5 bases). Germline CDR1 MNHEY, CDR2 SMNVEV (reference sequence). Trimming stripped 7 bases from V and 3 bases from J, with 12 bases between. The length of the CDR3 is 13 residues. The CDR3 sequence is CASKRGTDYGYTF. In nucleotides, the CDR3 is TGTGCCAGCAAGCGGGGGACGGACTATGGCTACACCTTC.

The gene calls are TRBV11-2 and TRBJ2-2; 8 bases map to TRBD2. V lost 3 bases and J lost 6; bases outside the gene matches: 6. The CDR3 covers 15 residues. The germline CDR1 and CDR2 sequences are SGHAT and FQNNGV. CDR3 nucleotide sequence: TGTGCCAGCAGCTTTTCTACGGGAGGGGCCGGGGAGCTGTTTTTT. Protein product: CASSFSTGGAGELFF.

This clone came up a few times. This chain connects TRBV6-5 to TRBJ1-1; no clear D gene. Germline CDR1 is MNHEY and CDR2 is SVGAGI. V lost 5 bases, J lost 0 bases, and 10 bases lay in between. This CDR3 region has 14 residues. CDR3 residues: CASSERHLNTEAFF. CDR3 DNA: TGTGCCAGCAGTGAAAGACATTTGAACACTGAAGCTTTCTTT.

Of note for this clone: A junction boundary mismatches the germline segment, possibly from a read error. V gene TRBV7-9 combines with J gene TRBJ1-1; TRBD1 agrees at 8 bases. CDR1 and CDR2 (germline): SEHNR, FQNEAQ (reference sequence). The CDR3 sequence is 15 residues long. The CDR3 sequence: CSSSGRQGMNTEAFF. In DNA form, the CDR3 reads TGTTCCAGCAGCGGAAGACAGGGGATGAACACTGAAGCTTTCTTT.

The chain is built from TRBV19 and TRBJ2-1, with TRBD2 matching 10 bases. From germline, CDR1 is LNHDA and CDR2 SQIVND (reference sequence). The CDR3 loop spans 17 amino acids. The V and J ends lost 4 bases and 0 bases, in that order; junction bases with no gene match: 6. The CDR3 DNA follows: TGTGCCAGTAGTACCGATTCTAGCGGGAGCTCCTACAATGAGCAGTTCTTC. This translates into CASSTDSSGSSYNEQFF.